The 27 T cell receptor beta chains below were found in one sample sequenced in a study of cytomegalovirus exposure and HLA in healthy donors. Amplification used 60 Vbeta primers and 13 Jbeta primers. Repertoires were generated with immunoSEQ multiplex PCR, while TCRdb's copy carries only in-frame clones and drops some. This sample yields 100,000 to 130,000 clones, of which approximately 73% are seen a single time; 6.5% to 8.5% belongs to the top ten. Material for sequencing was PBMCs. The receptors here all came from a man aged 30 to 45 in good health and CMV-seronegative.

The genes are TRBV6-1 and TRBJ2-3; the match to TRBD2 covers 7 bases. V lost 1 base, J lost 0 bases, and 4 bases stayed unmatched. The CDR3 extends over 16 amino acids. Germline V lookup: CDR1 MNHNS, CDR2 SASEGT. The CDR3 DNA is TGTGCCAGCAGTGAAGATGAGGGAGGGAGCACAGATACGCAGTATTTT. This translates into CASSEDEGGSTDTQYF.

As for this clone: The junction and the germline gene differ at one end; a read error may be behind it. The CDR3 coding sequence is TGCGCCAGCACCTTGGGACAGGGGGCGAGCACCGGGGAGCTGTTTTTT. This encodes CASTLGQGASTGELFF. The chain is built from TRBV5-1 and TRBJ2-2; 12 nucleotides line up with TRBD1. The CDR3 contains 16 residues. In germline, CDR1 is SGHRS, CDR2 YFSETQ. Supplemented by reference TRBV5-1 and TRBJ2-2, the full variable domain reads KAGVTQTPRYLIKTRGQQVTLSCSPISGHRSVSWYQQTPGQGLQFLFEYFSETQRNKGNFPGRFSGRQFSNSRSEMNVSTLELGDSALYLCASTLGQGASTGELFFGEGSRLTVL.

This rearrangement joins TRBV7-8 to TRBJ2-7; 13 bases are a match to TRBD2. Per germline, CDR1 SGHVS and CDR2 FQNEAQ. The ends lost 3 bases at V and 3 bases at J; junction bases unmatched: 2. This CDR3 comprises 15 residues. The CDR3 here is CASSFRTSGSYEQYF. CDR3 in DNA: TGTGCCAGCAGCTTCCGGACTAGCGGGAGCTACGAGCAGTACTTC.

This clone has a single count. The chain uses TRBV4-1 and TRBJ2-7, with a possible D match to TRBD2 (6 bases). Germline lookup yields CDR1 MGHRA and CDR2 YSYEKL. This CDR3 comprises 15 residues. The V end lost 0 bases, the J end lost 4 bases, and 13 bases lay between the germline ends. Here the CDR3 reads CASSQDRERGYEQYF. The CDR3 nucleotides are TGCGCCAGCAGCCAAGATCGGGAGCGAGGGTACGAGCAGTACTTC.

This chain uses TRBV7-9 with TRBJ1-5; the match to TRBD1 covers 12 bases. This CDR3 is built from 18 residues. J lost 2 bases, V lost 4 bases, and 9 bases had no gene match. Germline V lookup: CDR1 SEHNR, CDR2 FQNEAQ (reference sequence). Here the CDR3 DNA reads TGTGCCAGCAGCTCCGGGACAGGGGGCTTGGGGGGCAATCAGCCCCAGCATTTT. It encodes CASSSGTGGLGGNQPQHF. The entire variable domain, with the rest obtained from reference TRBV7-9 and TRBJ1-5, is as follows: DTGVSQNPRHKITKRGQNVTFRCDPISEHNRLYWYRQTLGQGPEFLTYFQNEAQLEKSRLLSDRFSAERPKGSFSTLEIQRTEQGDSAMYLCASSSGTGGLGGNQPQHFGDGTRLSIL.

This clone was seen a handful of times. The J gene is TRBJ1-2, the V gene TRBV7-6; D remains ambiguous. The CDR3 extends over 12 amino acids. Germline lookup yields CDR1 SGHVS and CDR2 FNYEAQ. Trimming pared 5 bases from V and 4 bases from J, leaving 8 bases between. The chain's CDR3 is CASSPHTYGYTF. In DNA, the CDR3 is TGTGCCAGCAGCCCTCACACCTATGGCTACACCTTC.

This chain links TRBV19 with TRBJ2-7; D is uncertain. The germline CDR1 and CDR2 sequences are LNHDA and SQIVND (reference sequence). V lost 1 base and J 3 bases, leaving 4 bases between the germline ends. This CDR3 has 12 residues. The CDR3 protein is CASSIAGYEQYF. Written as DNA, the CDR3 is TGTGCCAGTAGTATAGCGGGCTACGAGCAGTACTTC.

This chain joins TRBV2 and TRBJ2-7, with 7 bases lining up with TRBD1. The CDR3 totals 13 residues. Germline CDR1 is SNHLY and CDR2 is FYNNEI. Losses at the gene ends were 9 bases for V and 2 bases for J; bases not matched to a gene: 7. CDR3 in amino acids: CASQGVATYEQYF. CDR3 sequence (DNA): TGTGCCAGTCAGGGGGTAGCCACCTACGAGCAGTACTTC.

CDR3 sequence: CASRALAGTYNEQFF. In DNA, the CDR3 is TGTGCCAGCAGAGCACTAGCGGGAACCTACAATGAGCAGTTCTTC. J is TRBJ2-1 and V is TRBV2; 10 nucleotides agree with TRBD2. This CDR3 spans 15 amino acids. V gave up 6 bases and J gave up 2 bases; unmatched junction bases: 4. Germline assignment: CDR1 SNHLY and CDR2 FYNNEI. Complete variable domain (other parts from reference TRBV2 and TRBJ2-1): EPEVTQTPSHQVTQMGQEVILRCVPISNHLYFYWYRQILGQKVEFLVSFYNNEISEKSEIFDDQFSVERPDGSNFTLKIRSTKLEDSAMYFCASRALAGTYNEQFFGPGTRLTVL.

The rearrangement links TRBV5-1 to TRBJ1-4; a weak D match, TRBD1 (5 bases). Between the trimmed V and J ends, which lost 0 bases and 1 base, there was a span of 7 bases. Germline lookup yields CDR1 SGHRS and CDR2 YFSETQ. The CDR3 runs to 15 residues. Written as DNA, the CDR3 is TGCGCCAGCAGCTTGGGGGGGGAAACTAATGAAAAACTGTTTTTT. Its protein is CASSLGGETNEKLFF. The full variable domain, in which reference TRBV5-1 and TRBJ1-4 provide the parts outside the CDR3, is KAGVTQTPRYLIKTRGQQVTLSCSPISGHRSVSWYQQTPGQGLQFLFEYFSETQRNKGNFPGRFSGRQFSNSRSEMNVSTLELGDSALYLCASSLGGETNEKLFFGSGTQLSVL.

This chain uses TRBV5-1 with TRBJ2-5, with 8 bases matching TRBD2. The CDR3 runs to 16 residues. The V gene's germline CDR1 is SGHRS and CDR2 YFSETQ. The V gene end was trimmed by 4 bases and the J gene end by 5 bases; junction bases not matched to a gene: 13. The chain's CDR3 is CASSPLSRGGGETQYF. DNA of the CDR3: TGCGCCAGCAGCCCCCTCTCACGGGGGGGAGGGGAGACCCAGTACTTC.

This chain links TRBV2 with TRBJ1-1; D ambiguous. Germline values: CDR1 SNHLY, CDR2 FYNNEI. Trimming left V 2 bases short and J 7 bases short, with 5 bases between. The length of the CDR3 is 11 residues. The chain's CDR3 is CASSEWLEAFF. The CDR3 nucleotides are TGTGCCAGCAGTGAATGGCTTGAAGCTTTCTTT.

The rearrangement links TRBV10-1 to TRBJ2-5, with D possibly matching TRBD1 (6 bases). The CDR3 has 14 residues. The germline gives CDR1 WNHNN, CDR2 SYGVQD (reference sequence). Trimming removed 3 bases from V and 9 bases from J, with 17 bases in between. This CDR3 is CASSENRDTEAQYF. The CDR3 DNA is TGCGCCAGCAGTGAAAACAGGGATACGGAGGCCCAGTACTTC.

The chain combines TRBV7-9 with TRBJ2-1, with D uncertain. Germline-derived CDR1 and CDR2 are SEHNR and FQNEAQ (reference sequence). CDR3 size: 15 residues. V was pared by 4 bases and J by 9 bases, with 19 bases between. The CDR3 DNA reads TGTGCCAGCAGCTCAGATAAACTCGTGGAGAGTGAGCAGTTCTTC. This codes for CASSSDKLVESEQFF.

This clone has only a few counts. V is TRBV28 and J is TRBJ1-4; D not certain. Trimming took 8 bases from V and 3 from J, leaving 19 bases between them. The CDR3 spans 16 residues. In germline, CDR1 is MDHEN, CDR2 SYDVKM. The CDR3 loop is CASCRPYTAPNEKLFF. The CDR3 coding sequence is TGTGCCAGCTGCCGGCCTTACACAGCCCCTAATGAAAAACTGTTTTTT.

V usage is TRBV13 and J usage is TRBJ2-5; maybe TRBD2 (7 bases). CDR3 length equals 15 residues. V shed 2 bases and J shed 1 base, with 11 bases lying between them. The V gene's germline CDR1 is PRHDT and CDR2 FYEKMQ (reference sequence). Here the CDR3 DNA reads TGTGCCAGCAGCTTATTGGGGGGGCCCCAAGAGACCCAGTACTTC. Translated, it gives CASSLLGGPQETQYF. Looking up the rest from reference TRBV13 and TRBJ2-5 gives the full variable domain: AAGVIQSPRHLIKEKRETATLKCYPIPRHDTVYWYQQGPGQDPQFLISFYEKMQSDKGSIPDRFSAQQFSDYHSELNMSSLELGDSALYFCASSLLGGPQETQYFGPGTRLLVL.

V is TRBV9 and J is TRBJ2-1, with 8 bases lining up with TRBD2. The CDR3 totals 11 residues. The germline V gene has CDR1 SGDLS and CDR2 YYNGEE. Trimming cost V 4 bases and J 12 bases; bases outside gene matches: 3. The DNA of the CDR3 is TGTGCCAGCAGCCCCGGGGGGGGGCAGTTCTTC. Translation gives CASSPGGGQFF.

V usage is TRBV28 and J usage is TRBJ1-2; 9 positions match TRBD1. CDR3 length: 12 residues. Germline V gene sequence: CDR1 MDHEN, CDR2 SYDVKM. V gave up 8 bases and J gave up 8 bases; unmatched junction bases: 6. CDR3 in amino acids: CASYDRGRGYTF. In DNA form, the CDR3 reads TGTGCCAGCTACGACAGGGGGAGAGGCTACACCTTC.

This chain joins TRBV7-8 and TRBJ2-7, with 13 bases lining up with TRBD2. Germline values: CDR1 SGHVS, CDR2 FQNEAQ. V gave up 5 bases and J gave up 3 bases; unmatched junction bases: 4. The CDR3 consists of 15 residues. The CDR3 DNA is TGTGCCAGCAGCCCCGGACTAGCGGGAGTCTACGAGCAGTACTTC. This codes for CASSPGLAGVYEQYF.

This clone came up a few times. The chain has TRBV10-3 and TRBJ2-5; no reliable D call. Deletions cut 2 bases from V and 6 bases from J, with 13 bases between. Germline V gives CDR1 ENHRY, CDR2 SYGVKD. The length of the CDR3 is 14 residues. This chain's CDR3 is CAISETAQEKTQYF. The CDR3 nucleotides read TGTGCCATCAGTGAGACGGCCCAGGAAAAGACCCAGTACTTC.

The chain links TRBV28 to TRBJ1-1; 7 positions agree with TRBD1. CDR3 size: 14 residues. CDR1 and CDR2 from the germline V gene are MDHEN and SYDVKM. Trimming at V came to 6 bases and at J to 0 bases, leaving 4 bases not matched to a gene. CDR3 loop: CASRDRPMNTEAFF. The CDR3 region has the DNA TGTGCCAGCAGGGACAGGCCCATGAACACTGAAGCTTTCTTT.

The genes are TRBV10-3 and TRBJ2-4; possibly TRBD1 for D (6 bases). Trimming pared 3 bases from V and 2 bases from J, leaving 11 bases between. Germline V gives CDR1 ENHRY, CDR2 SYGVKD. This CDR3 has 15 amino acids. As DNA, the CDR3 is TGTGCCATCAGTGATGAGGGGGTAACCAAAAACATTCAGTACTTC. This codes for CAISDEGVTKNIQYF.

This chain links TRBV18 with TRBJ1-2; D gene ambiguous. Germline V CDR1 and CDR2: KGHSH, LQKENI. V was shortened by 2 bases and J by 4 bases, with 8 bases between the two germline ends. The CDR3 has 13 residues. CDR3: CASSPDPVYGYTF. Here the CDR3 DNA reads TGTGCCAGCTCACCAGATCCGGTCTATGGCTACACCTTC.

V and J are TRBV4-1 and TRBJ1-2, with D possibly matching TRBD1 (5 bases). Trimming removed 1 base from V and 4 bases from J, with 22 bases in between. The CDR3 spans 18 residues. The germline gives CDR1 MGHRA, CDR2 YSYEKL. CDR3 sequence (DNA): TGCGCCAGCAGCCAAGCTAATCTTGGGGGGGATTTATCCTATGGCTACACCTTC. It yields the protein CASSQANLGGDLSYGYTF.

The gene calls are TRBV7-6 and TRBJ2-7; D is ambiguous. The germline V and J ends were trimmed by 5 bases and 0 bases, with 11 bases remaining between them. Germline lookup yields CDR1 SGHVS and CDR2 FNYEAQ. The CDR3 loop spans 14 amino acids. The CDR3, as DNA: TGTGCCAGCAGCCCAGAGACAAGCTCCTACGAGCAGTACTTC. Translated, it gives CASSPETSSYEQYF.

The chain carries TRBV7-9 and TRBJ2-7, with 10 positions matching TRBD1. Germline V gives CDR1 SEHNR, CDR2 FQNEAQ (reference sequence). CDR3 length: 15 residues. Trimming cost V 4 bases and J 7 bases; bases outside gene matches: 10. The CDR3 region is CASSSTGTGVLEQYF. The CDR3 DNA is TGTGCCAGCAGCTCCACCGGGACAGGGGTTTTGGAGCAGTACTTC.

The rearrangement joins TRBV6-1 to TRBJ1-5; the match to TRBD1 covers 7 bases. Trimming cost V 6 bases and J 5 bases; bases outside gene matches: 7. CDR1 and CDR2 (germline): MNHNS, SASEGT. The CDR3 totals 14 residues. The CDR3 region is CASSLGTVHQPQHF. The DNA for the CDR3 is TGTGCCAGCAGCCTTGGGACAGTTCATCAGCCCCAGCATTTT.